A single sample gave rise to the 28 T cell receptor beta chains below, sequenced in a study of T cell responses to AZD1222 COVID-19 vaccine. TCRdb keeps only in-frame clones here, not all; method: immunoSEQ multiplex PCR. The table shows approximately 74,000 clones, with about nine tenths occurring only once. The input for sequencing was peripheral blood, taken on day 0 of AZD1222 vaccination. The source is an adult in good health.

The V call is TRBV29-1, the J call TRBJ2-7, with unresolved D. Germline CDR1 SQVTM, CDR2 ANQGSEA. The CDR3 runs 11 residues. V was pared by 6 bases and J by 4 bases, with 10 bases between. The CDR3 nucleotides read TGCAGCGTCGCTACAGAGTACGAGCAGTACTTC. Protein product: CSVATEYEQYF.

The chain couples TRBV18 to TRBJ1-2, with D unresolved. This CDR3 is 12 amino acids long. V was shortened by 2 bases and J by 8 bases, with 9 bases between the two germline ends. The germline CDR1 and CDR2 sequences are KGHSH and LQKENI. CDR3 in amino acids: CASSPLTEGYTF. CDR3 coding DNA: TGTGCCAGCTCACCATTGACGGAAGGCTACACCTTC.

J is TRBJ1-5 and V is TRBV6-5; 7 positions match TRBD1. V was clipped by 6 bases and J by 4 bases; unmatched bases: 6. CDR3 length equals 14 residues. Germline-derived CDR1 and CDR2 are MNHEY and SVGAGI. In DNA, the CDR3 is TGTGCCAGCAGCCGATACAGGGGTAATCAGCCCCAGCATTTT. It yields the protein CASSRYRGNQPQHF.

This chain connects TRBV28 to TRBJ2-7; TRBD2 might be the D (5 bases). Trimming removed 1 base at V and 4 bases at J, with 11 bases between. The CDR3 sequence is 14 residues long. Germline assignment: CDR1 MDHEN and CDR2 SYDVKM. CDR3 residues: CASSLYQEAYEQYF. CDR3 DNA: TGTGCCAGCAGTTTATACCAGGAGGCGTACGAGCAGTACTTC.

This clone turned up a few times. The V gene is TRBV19, the J gene TRBJ2-1, with a tentative D call TRBD2 (5 bases). From germline, CDR1 is LNHDA and CDR2 SQIVND (reference sequence). V lost 10 bases, J lost 0 bases, and 16 bases lay in between. The CDR3 length is 15 residues. CDR3 in DNA: TGTGCCACCGAGGCGGATGGGAGCTCCTACAATGAGCAGTTCTTC. Amino acid sequence: CATEADGSSYNEQFF.

The rearrangement links TRBV18 to TRBJ2-2; D is undetermined. Trimming took off 2 bases at V and 0 bases at J, with 7 bases between the two ends. This CDR3 is built from 15 residues. The germline CDR1 and CDR2 sequences are KGHSH and LQKENI. The CDR3 DNA follows: TGTGCCAGCTCACCAACGGTATCGAACACCGGGGAGCTGTTTTTT. It is translated as CASSPTVSNTGELFF.

This chain uses TRBV2 with TRBJ1-2, with 8 bases matching TRBD1. Germline CDR1 SNHLY, CDR2 FYNNEI. The CDR3 loop spans 14 amino acids. The V segment lost 7 bases and the J segment 0 bases; nucleotides outside the gene matches: 4. The CDR3 region is CASNRDRPNYGYTF. In DNA, the CDR3 is TGTGCCAGCAATAGGGACAGGCCTAACTATGGCTACACCTTC.

This clone appeared a single time. The rearrangement uses TRBV10-3 and TRBJ1-6, with no clear D. This CDR3 comprises 15 residues. CDR1 ENHRY and CDR2 SYGVKD come from the germline V gene. Trimming shortened V by 8 bases and J by 4 bases, and 15 bases separated the two germline ends. DNA for the CDR3: TGTGCCATCCGCGGCCAGGTAAATTATAATTCACCCCTCCACTTT. This encodes CAIRGQVNYNSPLHF.

The chain joins TRBV30 to TRBJ1-6; 10 positions agree with TRBD1. This CDR3 region has 13 residues. V shed 6 bases, J shed 7 bases, and the junction held 3 bases outside the gene matches. CDR1 is GTSNPN, CDR2 SVGIG, per germline (reference sequence). The CDR3: CACRDRGNSPLHF. DNA of the CDR3: TGTGCCTGTAGGGACAGGGGAAATTCACCCCTCCACTTT.

The chain links TRBV6-6 to TRBJ2-1, with D hard to call. With 5 bases removed from V and 5 bases from J, the gap between germline ends came to 10 bases. Germline V gives CDR1 MNHNY, CDR2 SVGAGI (reference sequence). The CDR3 loop spans 13 amino acids. The CDR3 DNA follows: TGTGCCAGCAGTAGGCATATAAACAATGAGCAGTTCTTC. Residues: CASSRHINNEQFF.

This sequence joins TRBV28 and TRBJ2-1; D gene ambiguous. CDR3 size: 11 residues. V shed 1 base and J shed 6 bases, with 1 base lying between them. CDR1 and CDR2 from the germline V gene are MDHEN and SYDVKM. The CDR3 region has the DNA TGTGCCAGCAGTTTATTCAATGAGCAGTTCTTC. Encoded protein: CASSLFNEQFF.

CDR3 sequence: CASSQYREEYEKLFF. CDR3 DNA sequence: TGTGCCAGCAGCCAATACAGGGAAGAGTATGAAAAACTGTTTTTT. The V and J genes are TRBV3-1 (or the pseudogene TRBV3-2) and TRBJ1-4; a possible D gene is TRBD1 (6 bases). The germline CDR1 and CDR2 sequences are LGHDT and YNNKEL (reference sequence). The CDR3 length is 15 residues. V was pared by 2 bases and J by 6 bases, with 13 bases between.

This chain connects TRBV7-2 to TRBJ1-1, with 8 bases that match TRBD1. J was trimmed by 6 bases and V by 1 base; bases with no gene match: 4. This CDR3 is 14 amino acids long. Germline CDR1 and CDR2: SGHTA and FQGNSA. DNA for the CDR3: TGTGCCAGCAGCTTAGTAGACAGGGGAGCTGAAGCTTTCTTT. Its translation: CASSLVDRGAEAFF. Complete variable domain (other parts from reference TRBV7-2 and TRBJ1-1): GAGVSQSPSNKVTEKGKDVELRCDPISGHTALYWYRQSLGQGLEFLIYFQGNSAPDKSGLPSDRFSAERTGGSVSTLTIQRTQQEDSAVYLCASSLVDRGAEAFFGQGTRLTVV.

The chain links TRBV16 to TRBJ1-2; TRBD1 might be the D (5 bases). V shed 4 bases and J shed 2 bases, with 17 bases lying between them. This CDR3 spans 16 amino acids. Germline lookup yields CDR1 KGHSY and CDR2 FQNENV. DNA for the CDR3: TGTGCCAGCAGCCCAAATCTTGGGGGGAGCAACTATGGCTACACCTTC. Protein: CASSPNLGGSNYGYTF.

The chain joins TRBV2 to TRBJ1-4, with 9 bases fitting TRBD1. The trim removed 5 bases at V and 8 bases at J, leaving 6 bases unmatched. CDR3 length: 14 residues. Germline values: CDR1 SNHLY, CDR2 FYNNEI. CDR3 sequence: CASSPGTGYEKLFF. DNA of the CDR3: TGTGCCAGCAGTCCGGGGACAGGGTACGAAAAACTGTTTTTT.

This chain joins TRBV9 and TRBJ1-3; no clear D. This CDR3 is 16 amino acids long. Trimming stripped 4 bases from V and 0 bases from J, with 14 bases between. From germline, CDR1 is SGDLS and CDR2 YYNGEE. The CDR3 here is CASSSRTESSGNTIYF. The DNA of the CDR3 is TGTGCCAGCAGCTCCCGGACGGAGAGCTCTGGAAACACCATATATTTT. The entire variable domain, with the rest obtained from reference TRBV9 and TRBJ1-3, is as follows: DSGVTQTPKHLITATGQRVTLRCSPRSGDLSVYWYQQSLDQGLQFLIQYYNGEERAKGNILERFSAQQFPDLHSELNLSSLELGDSALYFCASSSRTESSGNTIYFGEGSWLTVV.

The V and J genes are TRBV6-5 and TRBJ2-7; D may be TRBD1 or TRBD2 (5 bases each). The CDR3 spans 13 residues. The ends were cut back, 8 bases at V and 2 bases at J, with 13 bases in the middle. Germline CDR1 is MNHEY and CDR2 is SVGAGI. Here the CDR3 reads CASCRDPTYEQYF. CDR3 bases: TGTGCCAGCTGCCGGGACCCCACCTACGAGCAGTACTTC.

This chain connects TRBV11-2 to TRBJ2-7; D is perhaps TRBD2 (5 bases). Germline CDR1 is SGHAT and CDR2 is FQNNGV. V lost 1 base, J lost 5 bases, and 12 bases lay in between. The CDR3 is 14 amino acids. The CDR3 is CASSLGPSYNEQYF. The CDR3 region has the DNA TGTGCCAGCAGCTTAGGCCCTAGCTACAACGAGCAGTACTTC. Supplemented by reference TRBV11-2 and TRBJ2-7, the full variable domain reads EAGVAQSPRYKIIEKRQSVAFWCNPISGHATLYWYQQILGQGPKLLIQFQNNGVVDDSQLPKDRFSAERLKGVDSTLKIQPAKLEDSAVYLCASSLGPSYNEQYFGPGTRLTVT.

The table lists this clone with a few counts. The gene calls are TRBV6-1 and TRBJ1-1; D gene ambiguous. V lost 3 bases and J lost 1, with 6 bases in between. Germline values: CDR1 MNHNS, CDR2 SASEGT. The CDR3 consists of 13 residues. DNA of the CDR3: TGTGCCAGCAGTGATCCACCGAACACTGAAGCTTTCTTT. It yields the protein CASSDPPNTEAFF.

The rearrangement links TRBV28 to TRBJ1-4; TRBD1 matches 8 bases. Germline trimming cut 8 bases from V and 3 bases from J; bases unmatched to any gene: 8. In germline, CDR1 is MDHEN, CDR2 SYDVKM. The CDR3 runs to 15 residues. The CDR3 is CASGASGQANEKLFF. In nucleotides, the CDR3 is TGTGCCAGCGGCGCCTCGGGACAGGCTAATGAAAAACTGTTTTTT.

CDR3 nucleotide sequence: TGTGCCACCAGCAGGGGACGGGGTCTCCAATACAATGAGCAGTTCTTC. This gives the protein CATSRGRGLQYNEQFF. This chain connects TRBV15 to TRBJ2-1, with D perhaps matching TRBD1 or TRBD2 (5 bases each). The CDR3 loop spans 16 amino acids. Germline CDR1 and CDR2: LNHNV and YYDKDF (reference sequence). V was cut by 3 bases and J by 4 bases, with 16 bases left in between.

The chain carries TRBV4-2 and TRBJ2-2; D possibly uses TRBD1 or TRBD2 (5 bases each). Germline V CDR1 and CDR2: LGHNA, YNFKEQ. V was shortened by 0 bases and J by 3 bases, with 11 bases between the two germline ends. The CDR3 sequence is 16 residues long. In DNA, the CDR3 is TGTGCCAGCAGCCAAGATACGGGGACCTACACCGGGGAGCTGTTTTTT. This translates into CASSQDTGTYTGELFF.

CDR3 sequence: CASSEVRDSGYTF. CDR3 DNA: TGTGCCAGCAGTGAAGTCCGAGACAGCGGCTACACCTTC. This chain connects TRBV6-1 to TRBJ1-2; possibly TRBD1 for D (5 bases). Trimming pared 1 base from V and 8 bases from J, leaving 11 bases between. This CDR3 comprises 13 residues. CDR1 and CDR2 (germline): MNHNS, SASEGT.

The rearrangement links TRBV6-5 to TRBJ1-4, with 7 bases identical to TRBD1. CDR1 is MNHEY and CDR2 is SVGAGI in the germline V gene. Losses at the gene ends were 4 bases for V and 5 bases for J; bases not matched to a gene: 1. The CDR3 loop spans 13 amino acids. The CDR3 DNA sequence: TGTGCCAGCAGTTCGACAGGGAATGAAAAACTGTTTTTT. It yields the protein CASSSTGNEKLFF.

V usage is TRBV18 and J usage is TRBJ1-1, with 7 bases that match TRBD1. Trimming removed 3 bases from V and 3 bases from J; junction bases left unmatched: 7. The CDR3 loop spans 15 amino acids. Germline V CDR1 and CDR2: KGHSH, LQKENI. CDR3 coding DNA: TGTGCCAGCTCACCCCCACAGGGGCAGGACACTGAAGCTTTCTTT. Residues: CASSPPQGQDTEAFF.

The chain is built from TRBV28 and TRBJ2-1; 8 positions match TRBD1. With V trimmed by 1 base and J by 4 bases, 6 bases remained unmatched. Germline CDR1 is MDHEN and CDR2 is SYDVKM. The CDR3 contains 16 residues. DNA of the CDR3: TGTGCCAGCAGTTTATCCGGACAGGGTCTTTACAATGAGCAGTTCTTC. As protein: CASSLSGQGLYNEQFF.

A single count supports this clone. The J gene is TRBJ1-2, the V gene TRBV3-1 (or the pseudogene TRBV3-2); TRBD1 matches 7 bases. CDR3 length: 16 amino acids. The germline V gene encodes CDR1 LGHDT and CDR2 YNNKEL (reference sequence). J was trimmed by 5 bases and V by 3 bases; bases with no gene match: 12. CDR3 in amino acids: CASSHRNRDSSYGYTF. The CDR3 region has the DNA TGTGCCAGCAGCCATAGAAACCGGGACAGTTCATATGGCTACACCTTC.

This chain uses TRBV5-1 with TRBJ1-2, with D possibly matching TRBD1 (6 bases). Germline V gives CDR1 SGHRS, CDR2 YFSETQ. The CDR3 has 14 amino acids. Trimming cost V 4 bases and J 5 bases, with 15 bases left between them. The CDR3 loop is CASSPLQGRYGYTF. In DNA form, the CDR3 reads TGCGCCAGCAGCCCCTTACAGGGAAGATATGGCTACACCTTC.